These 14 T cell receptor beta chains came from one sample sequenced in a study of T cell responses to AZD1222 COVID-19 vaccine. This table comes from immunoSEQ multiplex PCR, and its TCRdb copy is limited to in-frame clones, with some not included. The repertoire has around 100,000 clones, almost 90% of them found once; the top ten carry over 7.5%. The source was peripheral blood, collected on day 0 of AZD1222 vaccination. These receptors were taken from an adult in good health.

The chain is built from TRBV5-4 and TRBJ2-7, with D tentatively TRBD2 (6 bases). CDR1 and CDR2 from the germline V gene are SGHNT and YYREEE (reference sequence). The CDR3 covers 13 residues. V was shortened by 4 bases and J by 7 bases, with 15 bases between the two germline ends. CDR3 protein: CASSLTRSEEQYF. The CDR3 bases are TGTGCCAGCAGCCTGACTAGATCTGAGGAGCAGTACTTC.

CDR3 region: CASSFSQGYTF. For the CDR3, the DNA is TGTGCCAGCAGTTTCAGTCAGGGCTACACCTTC. The V call is TRBV25-1, the J call TRBJ1-2; the D is unclear. Trimming stripped 5 bases from V and 8 bases from J, with 9 bases between. The length of the CDR3 is 11 residues. Germline CDR1 MGHDK, CDR2 SYGVNS.

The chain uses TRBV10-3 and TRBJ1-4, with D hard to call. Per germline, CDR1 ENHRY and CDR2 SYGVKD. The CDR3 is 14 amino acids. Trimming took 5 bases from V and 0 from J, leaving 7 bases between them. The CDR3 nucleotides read TGTGCCATCAGTCAAGTTGCAACTAATGAAAAACTGTTTTTT. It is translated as CAISQVATNEKLFF.

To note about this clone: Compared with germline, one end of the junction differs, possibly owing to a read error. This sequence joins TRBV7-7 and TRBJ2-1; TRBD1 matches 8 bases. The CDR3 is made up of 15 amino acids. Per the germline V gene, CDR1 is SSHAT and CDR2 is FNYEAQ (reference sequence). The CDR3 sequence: CASSTGTGSYNEQFF. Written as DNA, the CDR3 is TGTGCTAGCAGTACCGGGACAGGTTCCTACAATGAGCAGTTCTTC.

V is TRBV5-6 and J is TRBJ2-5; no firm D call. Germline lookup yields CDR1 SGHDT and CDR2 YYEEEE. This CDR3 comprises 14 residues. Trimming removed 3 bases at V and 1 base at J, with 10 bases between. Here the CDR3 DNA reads TGTGCCAGCAGCTCCAACCCCGCCCAAGAGACCCAGTACTTC. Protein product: CASSSNPAQETQYF.

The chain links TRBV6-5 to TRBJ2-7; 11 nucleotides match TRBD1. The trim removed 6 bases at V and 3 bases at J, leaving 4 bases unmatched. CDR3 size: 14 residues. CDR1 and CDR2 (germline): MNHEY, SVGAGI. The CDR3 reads CASRGQGVGYEQYF. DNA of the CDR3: TGTGCCAGCAGGGGACAGGGGGTTGGCTACGAGCAGTACTTC.

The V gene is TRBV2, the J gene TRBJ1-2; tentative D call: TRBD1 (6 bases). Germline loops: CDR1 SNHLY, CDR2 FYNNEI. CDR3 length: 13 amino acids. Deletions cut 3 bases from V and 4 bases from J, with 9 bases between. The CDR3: CASSEGGAYGYTF. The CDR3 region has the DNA TGTGCCAGCAGTGAGGGGGGGGCCTATGGCTACACCTTC. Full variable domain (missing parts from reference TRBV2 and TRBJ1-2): EPEVTQTPSHQVTQMGQEVILRCVPISNHLYFYWYRQILGQKVEFLVSFYNNEISEKSEIFDDQFSVERPDGSNFTLKIRSTKLEDSAMYFCASSEGGAYGYTFGSGTRLTVV.

The CDR3 sequence: CASSPTDRGTYGYTF. CDR3 DNA: TGTGCCAGCAGCCCGACCGACAGGGGGACTTATGGCTACACCTTC. The chain joins TRBV7-9 to TRBJ1-2; 9 nucleotides line up with TRBD1. V shed 5 bases, J shed 5 bases, and the junction held 9 bases outside the gene matches. This CDR3 spans 15 amino acids. In germline, CDR1 is SEHNR, CDR2 FQNEAQ (reference sequence).

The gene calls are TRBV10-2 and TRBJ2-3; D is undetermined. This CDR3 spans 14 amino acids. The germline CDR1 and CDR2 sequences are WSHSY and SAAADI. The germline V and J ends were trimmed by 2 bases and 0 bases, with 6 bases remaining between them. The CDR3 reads CASSEDPSTDTQYF. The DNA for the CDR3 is TGCGCCAGCAGTGAGGACCCTAGCACAGATACGCAGTATTTT.

The CDR3 sequence: CASSLAPGTAGEKLFF. In nucleotides, the CDR3 is TGTGCCAGCAGCTTGGCCCCCGGGACTGCTGGTGAAAAACTGTTTTTT. The chain carries TRBV5-6 and TRBJ1-4, with D possibly being TRBD1 (5 bases). Germline loops: CDR1 SGHDT, CDR2 YYEEEE. The CDR3 runs 16 residues. V was trimmed by 0 bases and J by 7 bases, leaving 16 bases between them.

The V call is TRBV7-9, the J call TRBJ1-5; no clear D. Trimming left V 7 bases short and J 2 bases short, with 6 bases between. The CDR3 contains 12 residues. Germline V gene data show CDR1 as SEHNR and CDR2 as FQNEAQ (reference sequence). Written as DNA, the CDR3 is TGTGCCAGCACCTATGGCAATCAGCCCCAGCATTTT. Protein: CASTYGNQPQHF.

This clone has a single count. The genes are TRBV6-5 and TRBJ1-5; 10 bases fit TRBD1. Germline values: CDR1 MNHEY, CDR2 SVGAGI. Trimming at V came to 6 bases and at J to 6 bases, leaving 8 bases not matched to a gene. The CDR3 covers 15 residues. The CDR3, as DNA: TGTGCCAGCAGCCGACAGGGGGCTGGGAGTCAGCCCCAGCATTTT. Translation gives CASSRQGAGSQPQHF.

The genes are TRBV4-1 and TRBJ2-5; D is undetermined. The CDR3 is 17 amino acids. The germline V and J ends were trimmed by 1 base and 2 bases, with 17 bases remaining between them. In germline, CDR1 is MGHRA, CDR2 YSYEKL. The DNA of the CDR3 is TGCGCCAGCAGCCAAGTCCCCCGGCCCAAGCCACAAGAGACCCAGTACTTC. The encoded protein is CASSQVPRPKPQETQYF.

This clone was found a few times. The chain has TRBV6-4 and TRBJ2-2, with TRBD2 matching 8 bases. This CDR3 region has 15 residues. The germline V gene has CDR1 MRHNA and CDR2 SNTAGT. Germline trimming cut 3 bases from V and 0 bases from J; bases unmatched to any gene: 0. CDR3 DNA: TGTGCCAGCAGTGAGGGACTAGCGAACACCGGGGAGCTGTTTTTT. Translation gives CASSEGLANTGELFF.